One and the same sample provided the 19 T cell receptor beta chains below, sequenced in a study of OX40 agonist ivuxolimab in advanced cancers. Only in-frame clones appear in the TCRdb table, and some are missing; sequencing was by immunoSEQ multiplex PCR. The sample carries 65,000 to 80,000 clones, roughly 86% recorded once. Sequencing used CD4+ or CD8+ T cells sorted from blood, obtained in a trial of the OX40 agonist ivuxolimab. These receptors all come from an adult with an advanced solid tumor such as melanoma, head and neck, liver or kidney cancer.

The rearrangement joins TRBV7-1 to TRBJ1-2; possibly TRBD1 for D (5 bases). TRBV7-1 has ORF status, its function being uncertain. Between the trimmed V and J ends, which lost 3 bases and 4 bases, there was a span of 6 bases. CDR3 length: 12 amino acids. The CDR3 loop is CASSSDSYGYTF. In nucleotides, the CDR3 is TGTGCCAGCAGCTCTGACAGCTATGGCTACACCTTC.

This clone appeared once. The chain joins TRBV11-3 to TRBJ2-5; possibly TRBD2 for D (6 bases). The CDR3 runs 15 residues. CDR1 is SGHNT and CDR2 is YENEEA in the germline V gene. V was trimmed by 1 base and J by 0 bases, leaving 9 bases between them. CDR3 DNA sequence: TGTGCCAGCAGCTTAGCGAGCGGGCACCAAGAGACCCAGTACTTC. Its protein product is CASSLASGHQETQYF.

The rearrangement uses TRBV5-1 and TRBJ2-5; TRBD1 matches at 9 bases. V was clipped by 0 bases and J by 9 bases; unmatched bases: 9. This CDR3 spans 15 amino acids. Germline V gives CDR1 SGHRS, CDR2 YFSETQ. The CDR3 DNA reads as TGCGCCAGCAGCTTGGATTCTGGGACAGGGAGGGCCCAGTACTTC. Protein product: CASSLDSGTGRAQYF.

This chain connects TRBV6-5 to TRBJ2-6; 8 bases are shared with TRBD1. Germline trimming cut 5 bases from V and 4 bases from J; bases unmatched to any gene: 4. This CDR3 is 15 amino acids long. Germline values: CDR1 MNHEY, CDR2 SVGAGI. The CDR3 region is CASSRQGRGANVLTF. The CDR3 DNA reads TGTGCCAGCAGTCGACAGGGGCGAGGGGCCAACGTCCTGACTTTC.

The rearrangement uses TRBV11-3 and TRBJ2-2; D unclear. CDR1 and CDR2 (germline): SGHNT, YENEEA. The CDR3 spans 15 residues. Trimming stripped 5 bases from V and 13 bases from J, with 23 bases between. The CDR3 sequence is CASSTQTGVEQGLFF. The CDR3 nucleotides read TGTGCCAGCAGCACACAGACTGGAGTAGAGCAAGGGCTGTTTTTT.

This clone appeared a single time. The V call is TRBV4-3, the J call TRBJ1-2; 7 bases fit TRBD1. V shed 2 bases, J shed 3 bases, and the junction held 9 bases outside the gene matches. The CDR3 covers 16 residues. Germline V gene lookup returns CDR1 LGHNA and CDR2 YSLEER. The CDR3 DNA reads as TGCGCCAGCAGCCAACGCCCGACAGGGACCGACTATGGCTACACCTTC. Residues: CASSQRPTGTDYGYTF.

The chain carries TRBV5-1 and TRBJ2-1, with 7 positions matching TRBD2. CDR3 size: 14 residues. J was trimmed by 5 bases and V by 0 bases; bases with no gene match: 2. Germline V CDR1 and CDR2: SGHRS, YFSETQ. CDR3 sequence reads: CASSLAAGHNEQFF. The CDR3 coding sequence is TGCGCCAGCAGCTTGGCAGCGGGACACAATGAGCAGTTCTTC. Full variable domain (rest looked up from reference TRBV5-1 and TRBJ2-1): KAGVTQTPRYLIKTRGQQVTLSCSPISGHRSVSWYQQTPGQGLQFLFEYFSETQRNKGNFPGRFSGRQFSNSRSEMNVSTLELGDSALYLCASSLAAGHNEQFFGPGTRLTVL.

The chain couples TRBV18 to TRBJ2-3; a possible D gene is TRBD2 (5 bases). This CDR3 spans 16 amino acids. CDR1 KGHSH and CDR2 LQKENI come from the germline V gene. V was clipped by 3 bases and J by 0 bases, with 13 bases between them. The CDR3 sequence is CASSPRGGVSTDTQYF. The CDR3 nucleotides read TGTGCCAGCTCACCCCGGGGTGGTGTTAGCACAGATACGCAGTATTTT.

The chain combines TRBV7-8 with TRBJ2-7, with D unclear. V dropped 5 bases and J dropped 1 base, with 3 bases sitting between them. The CDR3 has 11 amino acids. Germline V gene data show CDR1 as SGHVS and CDR2 as FQNEAQ. CDR3 coding DNA: TGTGCCAGCAGCCCTTCCTACGAGCAGTACTTC. Translating gives CASSPSYEQYF.

The genes are TRBV27 and TRBJ1-1, with TRBD1 identical over 9 bases. This CDR3 comprises 13 residues. Germline V gives CDR1 MNHEY, CDR2 SMNVEV (reference sequence). Germline trimming cut 8 bases from V and 3 bases from J; bases unmatched to any gene: 4. The CDR3 region is CASHRGRDTEAFF. In DNA form, the CDR3 reads TGTGCCAGCCACAGGGGGCGGGACACTGAAGCTTTCTTT.

The rearrangement joins TRBV5-1 to TRBJ2-7; D is unclear. This CDR3 is 15 amino acids long. Germline CDR1 and CDR2: SGHRS and YFSETQ. Trimming took 0 bases from V and 4 from J, leaving 14 bases between them. The CDR3 DNA follows: TGCGCCAGCAGCTTGGCCAGTAGGGCCGCTTACGAGCAGTACTTC. Translated: CASSLASRAAYEQYF.

The genes are TRBV9 and TRBJ2-1, with 8 bases that match TRBD1. Germline trimming cut 4 bases from V and 7 bases from J; bases unmatched to any gene: 10. Germline V gene sequence: CDR1 SGDLS, CDR2 YYNGEE. The CDR3 covers 15 residues. The DNA for the CDR3 is TGTGCCAGCAGCATTACTCGACAGGGGAGTAATGAGCAGTTCTTC. It codes for CASSITRQGSNEQFF.

The chain carries TRBV28 and TRBJ1-2; a possible D gene is TRBD1 (5 bases). CDR1 and CDR2 from the germline V gene are MDHEN and SYDVKM. CDR3 length: 15 amino acids. Trimming took 3 bases from V and 4 from J, leaving 15 bases between them. The CDR3 sequence: CASSFALGDGYGYTF. The CDR3 coding sequence is TGTGCCAGCAGTTTCGCACTAGGGGACGGCTATGGCTACACCTTC.

The chain is built from TRBV5-1 and TRBJ2-1; D ambiguous. The CDR3 totals 16 residues. Germline-derived CDR1 and CDR2 are SGHRS and YFSETQ. Deletions cut 0 bases from V and 4 bases from J, with 14 bases between. CDR3 loop: CASSLVGRNQYNEQFF. The CDR3 DNA is TGCGCCAGCAGCTTGGTTGGTAGGAATCAGTACAATGAGCAGTTCTTC.

The V gene is TRBV18, the J gene TRBJ2-7, with D possibly called TRBD1 or TRBD2 (6 bases each). Germline CDR1 reads KGHSH; CDR2 reads LQKENI. With 2 bases removed from V and 1 base from J, the gap between germline ends came to 12 bases. The CDR3 is 15 amino acids. In DNA form, the CDR3 reads TGTGCCAGCTCACCAACGGCGGGGACATCCTACGAGCAGTACTTC. Translating gives CASSPTAGTSYEQYF. Based on the CDR3 plus reference TRBV18 and TRBJ2-7, the full variable domain is NAGVMQNPRHLVRRRGQEARLRCSPMKGHSHVYWYRQLPEEGLKFMVYLQKENIIDESGMPKERFSAEFPKEGPSILRIQQVVRGDSAAYFCASSPTAGTSYEQYFGPGTRLTVT.

The chain employs TRBV5-1 and TRBJ1-3; 7 bases match TRBD1. In germline, CDR1 is SGHRS, CDR2 YFSETQ. V lost 4 bases, J lost 4 bases, and 5 bases stayed unmatched. This CDR3 spans 14 amino acids. In DNA form, the CDR3 reads TGCGCCAGCAGCCCCCAGGGGGTAGGAAACACCATATATTTT. Translation: CASSPQGVGNTIYF.

The rearrangement uses TRBV5-1 and TRBJ2-3; 8 positions match TRBD2. The CDR3 consists of 14 residues. The junction had 6 bases not matched to a gene; V was cut back by 3 bases and J by 6 bases. CDR1 and CDR2 (germline): SGHRS, YFSETQ. The CDR3 here is CASSSGLAVDTQYF. The CDR3 DNA sequence: TGCGCCAGCAGCTCCGGACTAGCTGTGGATACGCAGTATTTT. Based on the CDR3 plus reference TRBV5-1 and TRBJ2-3, the full variable domain is KAGVTQTPRYLIKTRGQQVTLSCSPISGHRSVSWYQQTPGQGLQFLFEYFSETQRNKGNFPGRFSGRQFSNSRSEMNVSTLELGDSALYLCASSSGLAVDTQYFGPGTRLTVL.

The chain carries TRBV6-1 and TRBJ1-6; the match to TRBD1 covers 10 bases. V gave up 6 bases and J gave up 9 bases; unmatched junction bases: 5. Germline CDR1 reads MNHNS; CDR2 reads SASEGT. This CDR3 is built from 14 residues. CDR3 protein: CASRPTGGGSPLHF. CDR3 nucleotide sequence: TGTGCCAGCAGACCGACAGGGGGCGGTTCACCCCTCCACTTT.

V and J are TRBV18 and TRBJ1-2; 8 bases are shared with TRBD1. Germline V gene lookup returns CDR1 KGHSH and CDR2 LQKENI. With 3 bases clipped from V and 2 bases from J, the junction kept 8 bases outside the gene matches. The CDR3 extends over 16 amino acids. The CDR3 region is CASSPWTGRTNYGYTF. As DNA, the CDR3 is TGTGCCAGCTCACCCTGGACAGGGCGCACAAACTATGGCTACACCTTC. The variable domain in full, with the rest retrieved from reference TRBV18 and TRBJ1-2, is NAGVMQNPRHLVRRRGQEARLRCSPMKGHSHVYWYRQLPEEGLKFMVYLQKENIIDESGMPKERFSAEFPKEGPSILRIQQVVRGDSAAYFCASSPWTGRTNYGYTFGSGTRLTVV.